Following are 11 T cell receptor beta chains from one sample sequenced in a study of cytomegalovirus exposure and HLA in healthy donors. The protocol was immunoSEQ multiplex PCR, while the TCRdb copy is restricted to in-frame clones and leaves out a portion. Of roughly 300,000 clones listed, 88% are singletons. The sample taken for sequencing was PBMCs. All receptors come from a woman under 30 in good health and CMV-seronegative.

In its sample, this clone was seen once. The chain uses TRBV5-1 and TRBJ2-1; 8 positions agree with TRBD1. The CDR3 covers 14 residues. Germline values: CDR1 SGHRS, CDR2 YFSETQ. V was clipped by 5 bases and J by 8 bases; unmatched bases: 9. CDR3 bases: TGCGCCAGCAGTCGAACGACAGGGGTGGATGAGCAGTTCTTC. Its protein is CASSRTTGVDEQFF.

This chain connects TRBV21-1 to TRBJ1-5; whether TRBD1, the table's D call, matches the DNA was not checked. TRBV21-1 is a listed pseudogene. The CDR3 runs 15 residues. CDR3 bases: TGTGCCAGCAGCAAATTGGGCCAGGGCAATCAGCCCCAGCATTTT. Translation: CASSKLGQGNQPQHF.

This clone was observed once. The genes are TRBV6-6 and TRBJ2-7, with 7 bases that match TRBD1. Trimming cost V 2 bases and J 4 bases; bases outside gene matches: 8. The CDR3 loop spans 15 amino acids. Germline CDR1 reads MNHNY; CDR2 reads SVGAGI (reference sequence). This chain's CDR3 is CASSYALGTEYEQYF. The CDR3 bases are TGTGCCAGCAGTTACGCGCTAGGGACAGAATACGAGCAGTACTTC.

The chain recombines TRBV27 with TRBJ1-1; weak D call: TRBD1 (5 bases). Deletions cut 6 bases from V and 9 bases from J, with 14 bases between. CDR3 length: 12 amino acids. Per the germline V gene, CDR1 is MNHEY and CDR2 is SMNVEV (reference sequence). CDR3 region: CASRRQGRQAFF. In DNA, the CDR3 is TGTGCCAGCAGACGCCAGGGCAGGCAAGCTTTCTTT.

V gene TRBV6-1 combines with J gene TRBJ2-4, with unresolved D. This CDR3 has 12 residues. In germline, CDR1 is MNHNS, CDR2 SASEGT. Trimming took off 4 bases at V and 9 bases at J, with 10 bases between the two ends. CDR3 nucleotides: TGTGCCAGCAGTGGATTCAATAGCATTCAGTACTTC. Translated: CASSGFNSIQYF.

This clone was counted between two and nine times. The CDR3 DNA reads TGTGCCTGGAGTGTGGGGCATCGGGCTGAAAAACTGTTTTTT. This encodes CAWSVGHRAEKLFF. This chain uses TRBV30 with TRBJ1-4; weak D call: TRBD1 (5 bases). Looked up from germline, CDR1 is GTSNPN and CDR2 is SVGIG (reference sequence). Trimming stripped 0 bases from V and 7 bases from J, with 12 bases between. CDR3 length: 14 amino acids. Full variable domain (rest looked up from reference TRBV30 and TRBJ1-4): SQTIHQWPATLVQPVGSPLSLECTVEGTSNPNLYWYRQAAGRGLQLLFYSVGIGQISSEVPQNLSASRPQDRQFILSSKKLLLSDSGFYLCAWSVGHRAEKLFFGSGTQLSVL.

The CDR3 DNA follows: TGTGCCAGCAGCTTAGCGCTGCTAGCGGGAGCGGCAGATACGCAGTATTTT. Its protein product is CASSLALLAGAADTQYF. The chain uses TRBV7-2 and TRBJ2-3; 10 nucleotides line up with TRBD2. The CDR3 extends over 17 amino acids. With 0 bases clipped from V and 4 bases from J, the junction kept 7 bases outside the gene matches. Germline CDR1 SGHTA, CDR2 FQGNSA.

This rearrangement joins TRBV5-4 to TRBJ2-7, with a tentative D call TRBD2 (6 bases). CDR1 is SGHNT and CDR2 is YYREEE in the germline V gene (reference sequence). The V end lost 4 bases, the J end lost 1 base, and 12 bases lay between the germline ends. This CDR3 spans 14 amino acids. The CDR3 loop reads CASSPKAGSYEQYF. The DNA for the CDR3 is TGTGCCAGCAGCCCAAAAGCGGGTTCCTACGAGCAGTACTTC.

The rearrangement joins TRBV6-4 to TRBJ2-1; 7 bases fit TRBD2. The germline gives CDR1 MRHNA, CDR2 SNTAGT. This CDR3 is built from 16 residues. V shed 2 bases and J 2 bases; nucleotides not matched to a gene: 6. For the CDR3, the DNA is TGTGCCAGCAGTGACGGGGGGGGAGGAACCTACAATGAGCAGTTCTTC. Encoded protein: CASSDGGGGTYNEQFF.

In its sample, this clone was seen once. This sequence joins TRBV30 and TRBJ2-1; a possible D gene is TRBD2 (6 bases). This CDR3 is built from 16 residues. Looked up from germline, CDR1 is GTSNPN and CDR2 is SVGIG (reference sequence). V shed 0 bases and J shed 8 bases, with 20 bases lying between them. The CDR3 loop is CAWSVEPSGRRDEQFF. In DNA, the CDR3 is TGTGCCTGGAGTGTAGAGCCCAGCGGGCGAAGGGATGAGCAGTTCTTC. Variable domain in full (rest from reference TRBV30 and TRBJ2-1): SQTIHQWPATLVQPVGSPLSLECTVEGTSNPNLYWYRQAAGRGLQLLFYSVGIGQISSEVPQNLSASRPQDRQFILSSKKLLLSDSGFYLCAWSVEPSGRRDEQFFGPGTRLTVL.

V gene TRBV15 combines with J gene TRBJ2-1, with 10 positions matching TRBD1. Germline lookup yields CDR1 LNHNV and CDR2 YYDKDF (reference sequence). Losses at the gene ends were 3 bases for V and 4 bases for J; bases not matched to a gene: 6. The CDR3 is 16 residues long. The CDR3 sequence: CATSRGRQGAYNEQFF. The CDR3 DNA reads TGTGCCACCAGCAGGGGGAGACAGGGGGCTTACAATGAGCAGTTCTTC.